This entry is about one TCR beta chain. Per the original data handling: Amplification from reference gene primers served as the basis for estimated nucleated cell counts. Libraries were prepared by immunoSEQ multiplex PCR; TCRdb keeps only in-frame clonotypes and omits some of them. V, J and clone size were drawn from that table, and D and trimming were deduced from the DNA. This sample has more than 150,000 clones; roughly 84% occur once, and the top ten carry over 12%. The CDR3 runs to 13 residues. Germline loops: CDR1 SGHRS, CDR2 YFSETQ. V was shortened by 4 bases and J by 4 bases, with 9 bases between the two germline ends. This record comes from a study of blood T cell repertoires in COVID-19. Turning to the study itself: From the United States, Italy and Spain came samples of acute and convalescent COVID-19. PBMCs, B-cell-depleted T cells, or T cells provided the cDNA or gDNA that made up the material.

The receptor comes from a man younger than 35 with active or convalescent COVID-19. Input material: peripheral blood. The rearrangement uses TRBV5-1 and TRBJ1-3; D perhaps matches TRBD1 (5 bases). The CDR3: CASSPQGGNTIYF. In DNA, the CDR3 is TGCGCCAGCAGCCCTCAGGGAGGAAACACCATATATTTT.